The source of this T cell receptor (beta chain) is a study of blood T cell repertoires in COVID-19. J lost 2 bases, V lost 0 bases, and 0 bases had no gene match. The length of the CDR3 is 14 residues. Germline loops: CDR1 SGHDT, CDR2 YYEEEE. Method: immunoSEQ multiplex PCR; TCRdb's copy keeps in-frame clones and lacks some. This table holds approximately 220,000 clones, 87% found once. The clonotype comes from a woman aged 25-40 years with acute COVID-19. The specimen sequenced was PBMCs or T cells enriched from blood (not recorded which). The genes are TRBV5-6 and TRBJ2-7, with 9 bases lining up with TRBD1. CDR3 protein: CASSLGQGAYEQYF. The DNA of the CDR3 is TGTGCCAGCAGCTTGGGACAGGGGGCCTACGAGCAGTACTTC.